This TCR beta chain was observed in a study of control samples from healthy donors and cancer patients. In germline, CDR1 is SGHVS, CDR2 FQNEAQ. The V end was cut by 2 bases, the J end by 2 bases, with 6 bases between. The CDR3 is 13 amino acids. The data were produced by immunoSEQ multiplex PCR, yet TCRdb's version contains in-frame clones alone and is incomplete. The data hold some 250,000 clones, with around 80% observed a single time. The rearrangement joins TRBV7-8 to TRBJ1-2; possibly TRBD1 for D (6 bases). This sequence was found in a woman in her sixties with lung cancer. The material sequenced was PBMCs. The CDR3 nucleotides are TGTGCCAGCAGCTTACAGGGGAACTATGGCTACACCTTC. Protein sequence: CASSLQGNYGYTF.